Shown below are 30 T cell receptor beta chains from a single sample sequenced in a study of CD8+CD57+ T cells in acquired aplastic anemia. TCR beta VDJ and CDR3 were profiled, and genomic DNA was the template. TCRdb used MiXCR to reprocess the reads, holding one entry per CDR3 protein. The top ten clones hold under 3% of a sample with 65,000 or so distinct CDR3 sequences, about 50% of them seen once. Sequencing input: sorted CD4+, CD8+, or CD8+CD57+ T cells (not recorded which) from PBMCs. All receptors derive from a human donor in good health, serving as a control.

The rearrangement links TRBV13 to TRBJ1-1; D remains ambiguous. With 0 bases removed from V and 3 bases from J, the gap between germline ends came to 11 bases. The CDR3 runs to 15 residues. Germline CDR1 and CDR2: PRHDT and FYEKMQ (reference sequence). CDR3 sequence: CASSLGGGWDTEAFF. The CDR3 region has the DNA TGTGCCAGCAGCTTAGGGGGCGGGTGGGACACTGAAGCTTTCTTT.

This clonotype appeared once. The chain combines TRBV20-1 with TRBJ1-3; perhaps TRBD1 as D (6 bases). Germline V lookup: CDR1 DFQATT, CDR2 SNEGSKA (reference sequence). V was cut by 6 bases and J by 4 bases, with 10 bases left in between. The CDR3 extends over 12 amino acids. The DNA of the CDR3 is TGCAGTGCCCCCGACAGGGGAAACACCATATATTTT. It translates to CSAPDRGNTIYF.

This clonotype appeared a few times. V is TRBV29-1 and J is TRBJ1-6; tentatively, D is TRBD1 (6 bases). The CDR3 has 15 residues. Trimming left V 2 bases short and J 7 bases short, with 15 bases between. Germline CDR1 and CDR2: SQVTM and ANQGSEA. The CDR3 region has the DNA TGCAGCGTTGAAACAGGGTTGACCAGGAATTCACCCCTCCACTTT. As protein: CSVETGLTRNSPLHF.

In its sample, this clonotype was seen many times. The V call is TRBV19, the J call TRBJ2-2; TRBD2 matches 12 bases. From germline, CDR1 is LNHDA and CDR2 SQIVND (reference sequence). Trimming cost V 5 bases and J 5 bases; bases outside gene matches: 12. The CDR3 runs to 18 residues. DNA of the CDR3: TGTGCCAGTAGTTCAACGACTAGCGGGAGAACCCGAACCGGGGAGCTGTTTTTT. This codes for CASSSTTSGRTRTGELFF.

The V gene is TRBV2, the J gene TRBJ2-2; D call uncertain. The germline V gene has CDR1 SNHLY and CDR2 FYNNEI. V was clipped by 5 bases and J by 7 bases, with 14 bases between them. CDR3 length equals 14 residues. This chain's CDR3 is CASSYRTLSGELFF. The CDR3, as DNA: TGTGCCAGCAGTTACCGGACCCTAAGCGGGGAGCTGTTTTTT.

This clonotype was seen repeatedly, ten times or more. This chain links TRBV5-4 with TRBJ2-4; 8 bases map to TRBD2. The length of the CDR3 is 15 residues. V lost 0 bases to trimming and J lost 2 bases; unmatched junction nucleotides: 1. Per germline, CDR1 SGHNT and CDR2 YYREEE (reference sequence). The CDR3 loop reads CASSLGTSTKNIQYF. CDR3 DNA sequence: TGTGCCAGCAGCTTGGGGACTAGCACCAAAAACATTCAGTACTTC.

By share of the sample, this clonotype is medium-sized. The rearrangement uses TRBV24-1 and TRBJ2-7; possibly TRBD1 or TRBD2 for D (5 bases each). Germline V gene sequence: CDR1 KGHDR, CDR2 SFDVKD. CDR3 size: 15 residues. Trimming shortened V by 3 bases and J by 2 bases, and 13 bases separated the two germline ends. The DNA of the CDR3 is TGTGCCACCAGTGATACCCGGGACGCTACCTACGAGCAGTACTTC. Encoded protein: CATSDTRDATYEQYF.

The chain recombines TRBV7-9 with TRBJ2-7; D not certain. The V gene's germline CDR1 is SEHNR and CDR2 FQNEAQ (reference sequence). The CDR3 consists of 15 residues. V lost 1 base and J lost 5, with 15 bases in between. The CDR3 loop reads CASSLGADIVHEQYF. Here the CDR3 DNA reads TGTGCCAGCAGCTTAGGGGCGGATATTGTGCACGAGCAGTACTTC.

The V call is TRBV2, the J call TRBJ1-5, with D unresolved. Germline V gene sequence: CDR1 SNHLY, CDR2 FYNNEI. This CDR3 region has 15 residues. V was cut by 7 bases and J by 4 bases, with 17 bases left in between. CDR3 region: CASMAENAGNQPQHF. In DNA form, the CDR3 reads TGTGCCAGCATGGCAGAAAATGCAGGAAATCAGCCCCAGCATTTT.

With regard to this clonotype: At one boundary the junction diverges from the germline segment, which might be a read error. V and J are TRBV7-7 and TRBJ2-5; 10 nucleotides line up with TRBD1. Germline V lookup: CDR1 SSHAT, CDR2 FNYEAQ (reference sequence). CDR3 length: 18 amino acids. The CDR3 nucleotides read TGTGCCAGCAACTTAGTGGAGGTCGGGGACAGGGGCCAAGAGACCCAGTACTTC. Its translation is CASNLVEVGDRGQETQYF.

As for this clonotype: This clone may be a read error of a much larger clone one base away. DNA of the CDR3: TGTGCCTGGAGTGCCCCACGAGGCTTTCGCTCCTACGAGCAGTACTTC. This gives the protein CAWSAPRGFRSYEQYF. The rearrangement links TRBV30 to TRBJ2-7; D gene ambiguous. V was cut by 1 base and J by 0 bases, with 16 bases left in between. The CDR3 contains 16 residues. Germline assignment: CDR1 GTSNPN and CDR2 SVGIG (reference sequence).

Ten or more counts support this clonotype. The rearrangement links TRBV20-1 to TRBJ2-3; 11 nucleotides match TRBD2. CDR3 length equals 13 residues. Germline V lookup: CDR1 DFQATT, CDR2 SNEGSKA (reference sequence). The CDR3 here is CRIAGGPGDTQYF. The CDR3, as DNA: TGCAGGATAGCGGGAGGGCCCGGAGATACGCAGTATTTT.

This chain connects TRBV10-2 to TRBJ2-5; unclear D gene. Germline V gives CDR1 WSHSY, CDR2 SAAADI. The CDR3 is 14 amino acids. V lost 10 bases, J lost 3 bases, and 18 bases lay in between. The CDR3 here is CATSGPPWEETQYF. The CDR3 bases are TGCGCCACGTCGGGCCCTCCCTGGGAAGAGACCCAGTACTTC.

Remarks on this clonotype: A junction end diverges from the germline sequence, so it may reflect a read error. V gene TRBV30 combines with J gene TRBJ2-1; D tentatively reads TRBD1 or TRBD2 (5 bases each). The CDR3 extends over 16 amino acids. In germline, CDR1 is GTSNPN, CDR2 SVGIG (reference sequence). CDR3 sequence: CAWSKGPQSSYNEQSF. The CDR3 DNA reads as TGTGCCTGGAGTAAGGGACCACAGAGCTCCTACAATGAGCAGTCCTTC.

The genes are TRBV9 and TRBJ2-1; D is unclear. V was pared by 0 bases and J by 2 bases, with 9 bases between. Germline V gives CDR1 SGDLS, CDR2 YYNGEE. CDR3 length equals 15 residues. Here the CDR3 DNA reads TGTGCCAGCAGCGTAGGTGGGGAAGCCTACAATGAGCAGTTCTTC. Protein sequence: CASSVGGEAYNEQFF. Combining the CDR3 with reference TRBV9 and TRBJ2-1 gives the whole variable domain DSGVTQTPKHLITATGQRVTLRCSPRSGDLSVYWYQQSLDQGLQFLIQYYNGEERAKGNILERFSAQQFPDLHSELNLSSLELGDSALYFCASSVGGEAYNEQFFGPGTRLTVL.

There are many counts of this clonotype. The V and J genes are TRBV9 and TRBJ2-7, with 9 bases matching TRBD2. From germline, CDR1 is SGDLS and CDR2 YYNGEE. J gave up 2 bases and V 4 bases, and 7 bases lay outside the gene matches. The CDR3 consists of 15 residues. The CDR3 sequence: CASSPQTSGPYEQYF. The CDR3 DNA sequence: TGTGCCAGCAGCCCCCAGACTAGCGGACCCTACGAGCAGTACTTC.

J is TRBJ2-3 and V is TRBV19; no clear D. Germline V CDR1 and CDR2: LNHDA, SQIVND (reference sequence). V was trimmed by 5 bases and J by 2 bases, leaving 8 bases between them. This CDR3 spans 13 amino acids. The chain's CDR3 is CASSWTVTDTQYF. The CDR3 nucleotides read TGTGCCAGTAGTTGGACGGTCACAGATACGCAGTATTTT. Together with reference TRBV19 and TRBJ2-3, the CDR3 gives the full variable domain: DGGITQSPKYLFRKEGQNVTLSCEQNLNHDAMYWYRQDPGQGLRLIYYSQIVNDFQKGDIAEGYSVSREKKESFPLTVTSAQKNPTAFYLCASSWTVTDTQYFGPGTRLTVL.

The J gene is TRBJ1-1, the V gene TRBV10-3; 7 bases are shared with TRBD1. The CDR3 totals 14 residues. Unmatched junction bases numbered 13, after V lost 10 bases and J lost 5 bases. Germline V gene lookup returns CDR1 ENHRY and CDR2 SYGVKD. This CDR3 reads CASRNTNRGTEAFF. The CDR3, as DNA: TGTGCCAGCAGAAACACGAACAGGGGAACTGAAGCTTTCTTT.

This clonotype has only a few counts. The J gene is TRBJ1-2, the V gene TRBV2; D gene uncertain. The germline V gene encodes CDR1 SNHLY and CDR2 FYNNEI. Trimming removed 3 bases from V and 4 bases from J, with 6 bases in between. This CDR3 is 12 amino acids long. CDR3 nucleotides: TGTGCCAGCAGTGACCGGGGCTATGGCTACACCTTC. Residues: CASSDRGYGYTF. Complete variable domain (other parts from reference TRBV2 and TRBJ1-2): EPEVTQTPSHQVTQMGQEVILRCVPISNHLYFYWYRQILGQKVEFLVSFYNNEISEKSEIFDDQFSVERPDGSNFTLKIRSTKLEDSAMYFCASSDRGYGYTFGSGTRLTVV.

This clonotype was seen only once. V is TRBV15 and J is TRBJ2-1; the D gene is possibly TRBD1 (5 bases). Deletions cut 4 bases from V and 5 bases from J, with 12 bases between. Germline V lookup: CDR1 LNHNV, CDR2 YYDKDF (reference sequence). The CDR3 runs to 14 residues. The CDR3 is CATSMYQGNNEQFF. In nucleotides, the CDR3 is TGTGCCACCAGCATGTATCAGGGAAACAATGAGCAGTTCTTC.

This clonotype was recorded at least ten times. The chain recombines TRBV11-2 with TRBJ2-1; D may be TRBD2 (6 bases). Germline V gene lookup returns CDR1 SGHAT and CDR2 FQNNGV. Trimming pared 7 bases from V and 15 bases from J, leaving 22 bases between. This CDR3 spans 13 amino acids. The CDR3 region has the DNA TGTGCCAGCACCGCCCCACCCGGGACTTCGCTGTTCTTC. It codes for CASTAPPGTSLFF. The full variable domain, its missing parts supplied by reference TRBV11-2 and TRBJ2-1, is EAGVAQSPRYKIIEKRQSVAFWCNPISGHATLYWYQQILGQGPKLLIQFQNNGVVDDSQLPKDRFSAERLKGVDSTLKIQPAKLEDSAVYLCASTAPPGTSLFFGPGTRLTVL.

The chain has TRBV24-1 and TRBJ2-5; TRBD1 matches 8 bases. The CDR3 totals 16 residues. Germline trimming cut 2 bases from V and 5 bases from J; bases unmatched to any gene: 9. The germline V gene has CDR1 KGHDR and CDR2 SFDVKD. CDR3 residues: CATSDSGRTGRETQYF. For the CDR3, the DNA is TGTGCCACCAGTGATTCGGGTAGGACAGGGAGGGAGACCCAGTACTTC.

The chain carries TRBV10-3 and TRBJ2-5; 7 nucleotides align to TRBD1. J was trimmed by 5 bases and V by 4 bases; bases with no gene match: 4. Germline V gene sequence: CDR1 ENHRY, CDR2 SYGVKD. This CDR3 is built from 13 residues. DNA of the CDR3: TGTGCCATCAGTGGGGTACAGGGGGAGACCCAGTACTTC. Translation: CAISGVQGETQYF.

The V and J genes are TRBV24-1 and TRBJ2-1, with TRBD1 identical over 7 bases. With V trimmed by 7 bases and J by 9 bases, 11 bases remained unmatched. Germline assignment: CDR1 KGHDR and CDR2 SFDVKD. The CDR3 contains 14 residues. The CDR3 DNA reads as TGTGCCACCAGAGATCCACCCGGGGACAGTGAGCAGTTCTTC. It codes for CATRDPPGDSEQFF.

The chain couples TRBV29-1 to TRBJ2-1, with 15 bases identical to TRBD2. The CDR3 totals 15 residues. The V gene end was trimmed by 8 bases and the J gene end by 10 bases; junction bases not matched to a gene: 12. The germline V gene encodes CDR1 SQVTM and CDR2 ANQGSEA. CDR3 in amino acids: CSQGLAGGYNEEQFF. The CDR3 nucleotides read TGCAGCCAAGGACTAGCGGGAGGGTACAATGAGGAGCAGTTCTTC.

As regards this clonotype: Sequence at one end of the junction differs from germline and may be a read error. This chain uses TRBV15 with TRBJ2-2; 7 bases line up with TRBD2. The CDR3 totals 16 residues. Looked up from germline, CDR1 is LNHNV and CDR2 is YYDKDF (reference sequence). The CDR3 sequence: CAASSGGTTNTGELFF. The CDR3, as DNA: TGTGCCGCCAGCAGTGGTGGGACTACGAACACCGGGGAGCTGTTTTTT. Drawing the rest from reference TRBV15 and TRBJ2-2, the complete variable domain is DAMVIQNPRYQVTQFGKPVTLSCSQTLNHNVMYWYQQKSSQAPKLLFHYYDKDFNNEADTPDNFQSRRPNTSFCFLDIRSPGLGDTAMYLCAASSGGTTNTGELFFGEGSRLTVL.

V usage is TRBV19 and J usage is TRBJ2-1, with D hard to call. The CDR3 covers 11 residues. The germline V gene encodes CDR1 LNHDA and CDR2 SQIVND (reference sequence). The chain's CDR3 is CARGYIEEQFF. CDR3 nucleotide sequence: TGTGCTAGAGGATACATTGAGGAGCAGTTCTTC.

There are a few counts of this clonotype. The chain couples TRBV7-9 to TRBJ1-2, with a possible D match to TRBD1 (5 bases). The V gene lost 5 bases and the J gene lost 2 bases, with 9 bases spanning the gap. This CDR3 spans 13 amino acids. CDR1 and CDR2 from the germline V gene are SEHNR and FQNEAQ (reference sequence). The CDR3 is CASSRGPNYGYTF. As DNA, the CDR3 is TGTGCCAGCAGCCGGGGACCGAACTATGGCTACACCTTC.

This chain links TRBV24-1 with TRBJ2-5; 7 bases match TRBD2. The CDR3 runs to 14 residues. CDR1 is KGHDR and CDR2 is SFDVKD in the germline V gene. Trimming cost V 7 bases and J 2 bases; bases outside gene matches: 6. CDR3 loop: CATSPTSDQETQYF. The CDR3 coding sequence is TGTGCCACCAGCCCAACTAGCGATCAAGAGACCCAGTACTTC.

This rearrangement joins TRBV12-3 or TRBV12-4 to TRBJ1-2; D is undetermined. The CDR3 contains 13 residues. V was pared by 0 bases and J by 7 bases, with 9 bases between. CDR3 loop: CASSLALSGGYTF. CDR3 in DNA: TGTGCCAGCAGTTTAGCTCTTTCGGGTGGCTACACCTTC.